This TCR beta chain appears in the sequencing data of a study of CD8 T cells in ankylosing spondylitis listed by TCRdb under 2017. Study-level background: The study set out to find disease-linked TCR variants by profiling T cell receptor beta repertoires in ankylosing spondylitis patients and healthy donors. The whole study cohort included 108 healthy donors and over 20 ankylosing spondylitis patients. Samples of peripheral blood were taken, and for ankylosing spondylitis patients, synovial fluid was collected as well. General study outcomes and caveats: Some motif variants had previously been reported in the synovial fluid and blood of reactive arthritis patients, which suggests shared mechanisms of disease initiation. Blood from ankylosing spondylitis patients appeared to be characterized by a TCR beta motif made up of eight highly homologous amino acid variants. The disease-linked clones showed a CD8+ phenotype and occurred at relatively low frequencies in peripheral blood. According to the report, matched synovial fluid samples from ankylosing spondylitis patients were significantly enriched for the disease-linked clones.

For CDR1 and CDR2, the germline V gene lists ENHRY and SYGVKD. Clipping removes 11 bases from V and 6 bases from J, with 16 as the unmatched junction base count. The CDR3 numbers 14 residues from cysteine through phenylalanine. Kept here is only the CDR3 DNA, which spans 42 bases and is read in frame from base 1. The data were produced on an Illumina HiSeq 2500. TCR beta libraries were prepared by quantitative 5'-RACE with molecular barcodes. As for the original processing: A new computational method, built on a probabilistic model of VDJ rearrangement, was used to identify disease-linked TCR variants. Using fastp at Q25 and MiXCR, TCRdb reprocessed the public reads and kept productive beta chains. Under each unique CDR3 protein, matching rows form one entry showing the most common genes and DNA. TCRdb, not the authors, supplied the V and J calls. The sample table shows hundreds of thousands of distinct CDR3 sequences, and under 12% are seen once. The ten largest clones capture 21% of the sample.

This clonotype came up many times. The specificity of this receptor is unknown. No base-level quality is on record; no much larger clone is a single base apart. The receptor was derived from a male donor with ankylosing spondylitis or in good health (not recorded which). The material sequenced was blood, either unsorted or a sorted T cell fraction (not recorded which). The chain links TRBV10-3 with TRBJ2-7; 7 middle bases align to TRBD1. The sequenced DNA: TGTGCCGCCTCTCTCGAGACAGGGAATATCGAGCAGTACTTC. It translates to CAASLETGNIEQYF.